A single sample gave rise to the 9 T cell receptor delta chains below, sequenced in a study of gammadelta T cells in human blood (dated by TCRdb to 2020 to 2022). Receptor amplification or capture employed RT-PCR. Sequencing instrument: Illumina MiSeq. Identical DNA sequences were merged into single rows after TCRdb reprocessed the public reads with CATT. For this sample there are roughly 290 delta-chain clones; around 50% appear just once. About 93% of the sample is held by the ten biggest clonotypes. The specimen sequenced was Vgamma9Vdelta2 gamma-delta T cells from infant blood. These receptors were obtained from a human donor.

As for this clone: Only one base separates this from a far larger clonotype, so it likely reflects a read error. No V gene was called, and the J gene is TRDJ1; TRDD3, as called in the table, went unchecked against the DNA. CDR3 length: 16 amino acids. CDR3 coding DNA: TGTGCCTGTGACACCGTGGTTACTGGGGGATACGGACAACTCATCTTT. Its protein is CACDTVVTGGYGQLIF.

This clone turned up a few times. TCRdb's protein for this DNA is that of a much larger clone and differs from the translation at residue 14, likely a read error; the protein shown is the DNA translation. The chain is built from TRDV2 and TRDJ3; 11 bases are shared with TRDD3. Germline CDR1 reads GEAIGNYY; CDR2 reads EKD. The CDR3 covers 19 residues. The CDR3 spells CACDTVLGDTSWDPRQMFF. The CDR3 bases are TGTGCCTGTGACACCGTCCTGGGGGATACCTCCTGGGACCCCCGACAGATGTTTTTC.

A note on this clone: Given a far larger clone just one base away, this is likely a sequencing read error. Distinct nucleotide sequences in the sample also encode this CDR3. No J gene call was made, and the V gene is TRDV2; the D call of TRDD3 is as the table states it, not checked on the DNA. This CDR3 region has 14 residues. Per the germline V gene, CDR1 is GEAIGNYY and CDR2 is EKD. This CDR3 is CACDTWGYADKLIF. For the CDR3, the DNA is TGTGCCTGTGACACCTGGGGATACGCCGATAAACTCATCTTC.

This clone was found a few times. The protein in TCRdb stems from a much larger clone and differs at residue 19 from this DNA's translation, likely a read error; here the protein is translated from the DNA. The sample contains more than one DNA sequence encoding this CDR3. This sequence joins TRDV2 and TRDJ3, with 12 bases aligning to TRDD3. Germline V gene sequence: CDR1 GEAIGNYY, CDR2 EKD. CDR3 length equals 21 residues. The CDR3 spells CACDAYWGIPLSSWDTRQLFF. CDR3 nucleotide sequence: TGTGCCTGTGACGCGTACTGGGGGATACCCCTTAGCTCCTGGGACACCCGACAGCTGTTTTTC.

About this clone: With a far larger clone one base away, a read error is the likely cause. V usage is TRDV2 and J usage is TRDJ1; 9 bases map to TRDD3. With V trimmed by 3 bases and J by 4 bases, 5 bases remained unmatched. Germline CDR1 reads GEAIGNYY; CDR2 reads EKD. CDR3 length: 14 amino acids. This CDR3 reads CACDVLGDNDKLIF. CDR3 DNA: TGTGCCTGTGACGTACTGGGGGACAACGATAAACTCATCTTT.

A few counts support this clone. TCRdb's listed protein matches a much larger clone and diverges from this DNA's translation at residue 6, likely through a read error; the protein shown comes from the DNA. The chain is built from TRDV2 and TRDJ3; 11 nucleotides align to TRDD3. The J gene was missing in TCRdb and was found by matching the end of the DNA to germline. J was trimmed by 0 bases and V by 0 bases; bases with no gene match: 3. Per the germline V gene, CDR1 is GEAIGNYY and CDR2 is EKD. The CDR3 length is 19 residues. The CDR3 bases are TGTGCCTGTGACACCATCCTGGGGGATACCTCCTGGGACACCCGACAGATGTTTTTC. Translated, it gives CACDTILGDTSWDTRQMFF.

Points on this clone: TCRdb's entry gives the protein of a much larger clone, which mismatches this DNA's translation at residue 16, likely from a read error; the protein reported here is translated from the DNA. The genes are TRDV2 and TRDJ3; TRDD3 matches 12 bases. Matching the DNA to germline supplied the J gene, which TCRdb does not give. This CDR3 is built from 21 residues. Germline lookup yields CDR1 GEAIGNYY and CDR2 EKD. The CDR3 reads CACDTWSGGYGSSWDIRQMFF. Written as DNA, the CDR3 is TGTGCCTGTGACACGTGGTCTGGGGGATACGGGAGCTCCTGGGACATCCGACAGATGTTTTTC.

A note on this clone: A far larger clone is off by one base, so a read error is likely. The sample carries other DNA sequences with the same CDR3. The rearrangement joins TRDV2 to TRDJ3; 7 bases are shared with TRDD3. As TCRdb names no J gene, one was assigned here on the basis of a DNA match to germline. This CDR3 region has 21 residues. Germline V lookup: CDR1 GEAIGNYY, CDR2 EKD. Losses at the gene ends were 1 base for V and 0 bases for J; bases not matched to a gene: 14. The CDR3 is CACDTWSGGYGSSWDTRQMFF. The CDR3 DNA reads TGTGCCTGTGACACGTGGTCTGGGGGTTACGGGAGCTCCTGGGACACCCGACAGATGTTTTTC.

Comment on this clone: The TCRdb protein comes from a much larger clone and disagrees with this DNA's translation at residue 16, likely due to a read error; the protein given here is derived from the DNA. V gene TRDV2 combines with J gene TRDJ3, with 12 bases aligning to TRDD3. The CDR3 covers 21 residues. Germline loops: CDR1 GEAIGNYY, CDR2 EKD. The CDR3 DNA reads TGTGCCTGTGACGCGTACTGGGGGATACCCCTTAGCTCCTGGGACCCCCGACAGATGTTTTTC. Encoded protein: CACDAYWGIPLSSWDPRQMFF.